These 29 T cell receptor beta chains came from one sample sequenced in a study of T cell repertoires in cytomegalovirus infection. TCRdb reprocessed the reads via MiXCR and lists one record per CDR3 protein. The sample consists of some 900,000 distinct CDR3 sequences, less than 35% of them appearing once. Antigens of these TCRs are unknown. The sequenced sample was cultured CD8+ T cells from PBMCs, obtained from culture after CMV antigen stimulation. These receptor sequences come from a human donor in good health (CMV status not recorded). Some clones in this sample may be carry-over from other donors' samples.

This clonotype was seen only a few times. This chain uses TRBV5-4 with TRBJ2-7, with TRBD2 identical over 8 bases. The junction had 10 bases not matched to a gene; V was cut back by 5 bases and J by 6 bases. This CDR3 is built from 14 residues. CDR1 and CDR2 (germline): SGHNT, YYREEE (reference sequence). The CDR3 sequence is CASSPAAGVLEQYV. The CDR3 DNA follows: TGTGCCAGCAGTCCCGCAGCGGGGGTCCTCGAGCAGTACGTC.

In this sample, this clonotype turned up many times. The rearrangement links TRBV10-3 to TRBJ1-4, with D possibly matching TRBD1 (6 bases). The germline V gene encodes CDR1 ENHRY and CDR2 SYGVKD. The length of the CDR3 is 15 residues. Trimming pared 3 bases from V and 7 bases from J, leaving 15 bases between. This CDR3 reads CAISEEQGRSEKLFF. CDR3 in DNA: TGTGCCATCAGTGAAGAACAGGGAAGAAGTGAAAAACTGTTTTTT.

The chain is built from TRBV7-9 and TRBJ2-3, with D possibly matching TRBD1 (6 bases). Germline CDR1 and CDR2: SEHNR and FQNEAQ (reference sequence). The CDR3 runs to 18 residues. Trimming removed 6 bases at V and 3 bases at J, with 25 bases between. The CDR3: CASSFPGTPGFDTDTQYF. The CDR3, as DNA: TGTGCCAGCAGTTTCCCCGGGACACCTGGCTTTGATACAGATACGCAGTATTTT.

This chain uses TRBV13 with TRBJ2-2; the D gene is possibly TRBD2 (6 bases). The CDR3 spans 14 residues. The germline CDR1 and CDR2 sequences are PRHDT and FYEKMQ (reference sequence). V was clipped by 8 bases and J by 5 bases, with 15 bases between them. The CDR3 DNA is TGTGCCAGCGGTGCGGGGATGGTGACCGGGGAGCTGTTTTTT. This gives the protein CASGAGMVTGELFF.

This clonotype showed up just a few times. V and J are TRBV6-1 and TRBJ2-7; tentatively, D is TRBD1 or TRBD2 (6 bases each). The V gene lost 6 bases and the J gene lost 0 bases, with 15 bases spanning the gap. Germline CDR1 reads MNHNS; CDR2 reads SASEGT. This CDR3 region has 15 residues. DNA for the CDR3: TGTGCCAGCAGCCTCGGGGGCACGGGCTCCTACGAGCAGTACGTC. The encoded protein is CASSLGGTGSYEQYV.

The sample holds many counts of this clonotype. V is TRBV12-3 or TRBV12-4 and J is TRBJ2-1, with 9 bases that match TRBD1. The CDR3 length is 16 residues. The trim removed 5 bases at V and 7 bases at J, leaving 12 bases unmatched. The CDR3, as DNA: TGTGCCAGCAGTCCCCGAGGGACAGGGATGACAAATGAGCAGTTCTTC. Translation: CASSPRGTGMTNEQFF.

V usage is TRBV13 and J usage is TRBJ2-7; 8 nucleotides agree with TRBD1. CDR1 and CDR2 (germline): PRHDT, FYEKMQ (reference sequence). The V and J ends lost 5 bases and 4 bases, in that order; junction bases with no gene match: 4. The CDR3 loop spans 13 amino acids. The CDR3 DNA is TGTGCCAGCAGCCTACAGGGGGATTACGAGCAGTACGTC. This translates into CASSLQGDYEQYV.

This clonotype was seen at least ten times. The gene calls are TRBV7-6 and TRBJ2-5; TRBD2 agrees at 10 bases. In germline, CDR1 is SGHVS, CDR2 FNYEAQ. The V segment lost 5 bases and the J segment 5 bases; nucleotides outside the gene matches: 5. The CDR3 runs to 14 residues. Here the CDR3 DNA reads TGTGCCAGCAGCCACCGACTAGCGGGTGAGACCCAGTACTTC. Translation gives CASSHRLAGETQYF.

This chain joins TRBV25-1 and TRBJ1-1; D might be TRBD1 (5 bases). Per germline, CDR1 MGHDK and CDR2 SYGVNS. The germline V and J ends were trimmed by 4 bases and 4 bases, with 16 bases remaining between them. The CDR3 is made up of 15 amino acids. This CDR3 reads CASSGRRQGITEAFF. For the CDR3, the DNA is TGTGCCAGCAGTGGAAGGAGGCAGGGAATCACTGAAGCTTTCTTT.

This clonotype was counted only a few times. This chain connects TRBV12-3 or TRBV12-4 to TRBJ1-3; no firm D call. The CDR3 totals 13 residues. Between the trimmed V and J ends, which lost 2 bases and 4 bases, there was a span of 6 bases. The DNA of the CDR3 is TGTGCCAGCAGTTTACCGGGGGGAAACACCATATATTTT. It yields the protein CASSLPGGNTIYF.

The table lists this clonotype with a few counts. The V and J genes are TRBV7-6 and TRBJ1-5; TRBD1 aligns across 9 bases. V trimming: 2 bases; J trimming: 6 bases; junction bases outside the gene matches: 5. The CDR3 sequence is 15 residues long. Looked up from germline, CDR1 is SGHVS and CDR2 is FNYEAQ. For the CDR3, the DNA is TGTGCCAGCAGCTTAAGGGACAGGGTAATTCAGCCCCAGCATTTT. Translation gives CASSLRDRVIQPQHF.

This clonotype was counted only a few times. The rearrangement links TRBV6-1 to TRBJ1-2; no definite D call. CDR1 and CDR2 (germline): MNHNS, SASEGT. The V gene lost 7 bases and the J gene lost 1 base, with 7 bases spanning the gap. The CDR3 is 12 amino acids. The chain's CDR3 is CASKQVNYGYTF. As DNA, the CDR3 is TGTGCCAGCAAGCAGGTTAACTATGGCTACACCTTC.

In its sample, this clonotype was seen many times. The CDR3 is CASSEGGAYEQYF. CDR3 DNA sequence: TGTGCCAGCAGTGAAGGAGGGGCCTACGAGCAGTACTTC. The chain links TRBV6-1 to TRBJ2-7; either TRBD1 or TRBD2 may supply D (5 bases each). V was pared by 1 base and J by 2 bases, with 6 bases between. The CDR3 loop spans 13 amino acids. Germline-derived CDR1 and CDR2 are MNHNS and SASEGT.

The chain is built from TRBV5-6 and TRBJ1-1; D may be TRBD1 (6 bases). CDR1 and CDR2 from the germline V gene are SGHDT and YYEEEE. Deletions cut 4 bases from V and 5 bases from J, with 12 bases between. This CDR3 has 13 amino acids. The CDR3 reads CASSRLTGTEAFF. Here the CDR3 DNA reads TGTGCCAGCAGCCGCCTGACAGGTACTGAAGCTTTCTTT.

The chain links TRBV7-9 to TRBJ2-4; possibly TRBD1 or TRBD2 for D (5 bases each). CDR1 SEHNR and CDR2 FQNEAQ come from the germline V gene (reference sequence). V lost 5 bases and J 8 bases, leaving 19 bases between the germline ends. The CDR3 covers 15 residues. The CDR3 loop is CASSPSQGAFDIQYF. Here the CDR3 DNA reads TGTGCCAGCAGCCCGTCGCAGGGAGCTTTTGACATTCAGTACTTC.

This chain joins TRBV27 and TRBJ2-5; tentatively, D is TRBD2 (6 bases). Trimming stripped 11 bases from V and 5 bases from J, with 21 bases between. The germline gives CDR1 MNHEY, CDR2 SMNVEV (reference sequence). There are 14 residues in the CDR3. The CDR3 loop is CASNDGTSGETQYF. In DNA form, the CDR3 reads TGTGCCTCCAATGACGGGACTTCTGGGGAGACCCAGTACTTC.

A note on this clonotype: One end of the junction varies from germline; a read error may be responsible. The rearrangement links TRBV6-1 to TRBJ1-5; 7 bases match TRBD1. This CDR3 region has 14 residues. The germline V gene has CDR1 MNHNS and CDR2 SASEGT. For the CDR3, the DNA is TGTGCCAGCAGTCCCGGGACAGACAATCAGTCCCAGCATTTT. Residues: CASSPGTDNQSQHF.

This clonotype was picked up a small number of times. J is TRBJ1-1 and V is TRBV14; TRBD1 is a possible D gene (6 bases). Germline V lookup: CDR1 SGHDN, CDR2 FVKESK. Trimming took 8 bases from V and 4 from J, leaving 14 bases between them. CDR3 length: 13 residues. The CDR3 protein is CASSTGFGTEAFF. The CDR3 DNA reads TGTGCCAGCTCAACAGGGTTTGGCACTGAAGCTTTCTTT.

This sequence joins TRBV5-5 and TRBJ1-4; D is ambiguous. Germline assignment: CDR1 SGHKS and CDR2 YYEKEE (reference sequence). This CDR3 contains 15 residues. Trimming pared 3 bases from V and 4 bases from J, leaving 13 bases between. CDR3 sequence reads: CASSSGSVGNEKLFF. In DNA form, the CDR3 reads TGTGCCAGCAGCTCCGGATCAGTCGGTAATGAAAAACTGTTTTTT.

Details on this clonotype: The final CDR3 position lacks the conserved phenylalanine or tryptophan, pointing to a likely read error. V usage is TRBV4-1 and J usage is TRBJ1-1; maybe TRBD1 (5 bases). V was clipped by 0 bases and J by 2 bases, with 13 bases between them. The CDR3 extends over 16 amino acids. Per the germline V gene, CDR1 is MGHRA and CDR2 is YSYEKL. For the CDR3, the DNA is TGCGCCAGCAGCCAAGATGGGGCAGGGATTAACACTGAAGCTTTCTCT. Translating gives CASSQDGAGINTEAFS.

Here the CDR3 reads CASSSPGTSGGPDTQYF. The DNA of the CDR3 is TGTGCCAGCAGTTCCCCCGGGACTAGCGGGGGGCCAGATACGCAGTATTTT. The V call is TRBV28, the J call TRBJ2-3; 15 bases fit TRBD2. The junction had 6 bases not matched to a gene; V was cut back by 4 bases and J by 4 bases. CDR1 and CDR2 (germline): MDHEN, SYDVKM. The CDR3 covers 17 residues.

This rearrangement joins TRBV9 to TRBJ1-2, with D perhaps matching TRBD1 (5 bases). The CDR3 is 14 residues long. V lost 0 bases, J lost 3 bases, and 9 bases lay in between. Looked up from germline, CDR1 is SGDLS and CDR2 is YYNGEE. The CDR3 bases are TGTGCCAGCAGCGTAGAGTGGGGCGACTATGGCTACACCTTC. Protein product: CASSVEWGDYGYTF.

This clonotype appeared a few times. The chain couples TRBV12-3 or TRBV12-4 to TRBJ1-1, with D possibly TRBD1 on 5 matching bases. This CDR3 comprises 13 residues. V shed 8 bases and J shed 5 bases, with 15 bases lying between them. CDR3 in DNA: TGTGCCAGCCGGGAGGATGGGGGGACTGAAGCTTTCTTT. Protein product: CASREDGGTEAFF.

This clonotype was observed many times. CDR3 DNA sequence: TGTGCCAGCAGCTCCACTTGGGGCCAAGAGACCCAGTACTTC. Residues: CASSSTWGQETQYF. The chain is built from TRBV7-9 and TRBJ2-5; D gene unclear. V shed 4 bases and J shed 1 base, with 10 bases lying between them. Looked up from germline, CDR1 is SEHNR and CDR2 is FQNEAQ (reference sequence). This CDR3 comprises 14 residues.

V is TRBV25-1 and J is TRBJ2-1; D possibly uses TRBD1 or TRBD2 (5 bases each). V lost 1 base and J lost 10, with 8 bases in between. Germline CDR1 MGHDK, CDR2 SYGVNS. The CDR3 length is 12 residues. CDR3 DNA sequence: TGTGCCAGCAGTGAATTGGGGGTGGAGCAGTTCTTC. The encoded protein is CASSELGVEQFF.

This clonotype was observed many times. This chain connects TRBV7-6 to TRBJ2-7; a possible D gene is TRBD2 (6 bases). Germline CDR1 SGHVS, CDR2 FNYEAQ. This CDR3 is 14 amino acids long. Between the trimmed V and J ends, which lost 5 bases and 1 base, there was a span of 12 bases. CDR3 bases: TGTGCCAGCAGCCCCGACCGGGGGTCCTACGAGCAGTACTTC. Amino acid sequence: CASSPDRGSYEQYF.

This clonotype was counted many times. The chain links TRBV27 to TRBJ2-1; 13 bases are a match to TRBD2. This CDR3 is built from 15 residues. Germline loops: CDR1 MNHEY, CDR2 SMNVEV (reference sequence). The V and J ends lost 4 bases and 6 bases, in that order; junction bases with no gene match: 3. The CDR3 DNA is TGTGCCAGCAGTTCCAGGACTAGCGGGGGCAATGAGCAGTTCTTC. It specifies CASSSRTSGGNEQFF.

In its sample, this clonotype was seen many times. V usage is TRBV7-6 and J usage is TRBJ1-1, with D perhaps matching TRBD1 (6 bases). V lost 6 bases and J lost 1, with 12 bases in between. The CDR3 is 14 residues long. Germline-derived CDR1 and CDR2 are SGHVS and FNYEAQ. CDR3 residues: CASRPTGTNTEAFF. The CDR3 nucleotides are TGTGCCAGCAGACCAACAGGGACGAACACTGAAGCTTTCTTT.

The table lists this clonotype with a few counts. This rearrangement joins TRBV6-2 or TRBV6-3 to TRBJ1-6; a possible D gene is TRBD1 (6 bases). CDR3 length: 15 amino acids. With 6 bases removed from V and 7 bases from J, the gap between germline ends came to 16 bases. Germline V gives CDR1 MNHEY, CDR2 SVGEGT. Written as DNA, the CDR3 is TGTGCCAGCAGCCTCCGGGGGCCGAACAATTCACCCCTCCACTTT. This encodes CASSLRGPNNSPLHF.